This T cell receptor beta chain was documented in a study of Graves' ophthalmopathy and Graves' hyperthyroidism. Other autoimmune diseases, uncontrolled infections, pregnancy or lactation ruled patients out of participation. Ten or more counts support this clonotype. The antigen is not known. The study's findings and limits: Sensitivity of roughly 64% and specificity of around 72% were achieved by the model that predicted ophthalmopathy progression. For separating ophthalmopathy from stable hyperthyroidism, a 13-signature model gave 85% to 90% sensitivity and 65% to 82% specificity.

With V trimmed by 4 bases and J by 3 bases, 8 bases remained unmatched. Germline values: CDR1 SGHRS, CDR2 YFSETQ. The CDR3 is 15 residues long. From RNA, the CDR3 regions of TCR beta chains were amplified and sequenced. Second-round multiplex PCR followed a first-round RT-PCR using HTBI primers. TCRdb passed the multiplex PCR reads through MiXCR, listing each CDR3 protein once. The top ten clones hold approximately 13% of a sample with approximately 330,000 distinct CDR3 sequences, about a sixth of them seen once. Material for sequencing was peripheral blood. The chain uses TRBV5-1 and TRBJ1-2; 8 bases are a match to TRBD1. This clonotype was obtained from an adult man with Graves' ophthalmopathy. CDR3 in DNA: TGCGCCAGCAGCCAGAGGACAGGGTTGGACTATGGCTACACCTTC. This encodes CASSQRTGLDYGYTF.